Following are 21 T cell receptor beta chains from one sample sequenced in a study of Ad26.COV2.S vaccination and SARS-CoV-2 variants. This sample's treatment: some 19 received Ad26.COV2.S at low or high dose, single or two shots; several received placebo; per-sample allocation not given. Samples were taken on day 63 after the first vaccine or placebo injection. Here immunoSEQ multiplex PCR was the method, and the copy in TCRdb shows in-frame clones only, minus some. Of fewer than 900,000 clones listed, about 89% were seen once; the top ten hold 1.5%. The material sequenced was peripheral blood, taken in a trial of Ad26.COV2.S vaccine versus placebo. These receptors originate from a person between 18 and 65 years old who received the Ad26.COV2.S COVID-19 vaccine or a placebo.

The CDR3 spells CASSRGPNEQFF. The CDR3 bases are TGTGCCAGCAGTCGCGGGCCCAATGAGCAGTTCTTC. The rearrangement uses TRBV12-3 or TRBV12-4 and TRBJ2-1; weak D call: TRBD2 (5 bases). Trimming shortened V by 5 bases and J by 6 bases, and 8 bases separated the two germline ends. The CDR3 totals 12 residues.

The chain has TRBV5-1 and TRBJ1-5; D ambiguous. There are 16 residues in the CDR3. Deletions cut 0 bases from V and 2 bases from J, with 12 bases between. In germline, CDR1 is SGHRS, CDR2 YFSETQ. Here the CDR3 reads CASSLEGGKGNQPQHF. The CDR3 DNA sequence: TGCGCCAGCAGCTTGGAAGGCGGGAAGGGCAATCAGCCCCAGCATTTT.

CDR3 sequence reads: CASSLFETQYF. CDR3 nucleotides: TGTGCCAGCAGCTTATTCGAGACCCAGTACTTC. V is TRBV7-6 and J is TRBJ2-5; D gene ambiguous. The CDR3 spans 11 residues. V was shortened by 2 bases and J by 5 bases, with 3 bases between the two germline ends. Per germline, CDR1 SGHVS and CDR2 FNYEAQ.

The genes are TRBV7-6 and TRBJ2-2, with unresolved D. Trimming left V 0 bases short and J 7 bases short, with 12 bases between. The CDR3 contains 15 residues. The V gene's germline CDR1 is SGHVS and CDR2 FNYEAQ. CDR3 region: CASSLARWKYGELFF. CDR3 in DNA: TGTGCCAGCAGCTTAGCCCGGTGGAAATACGGGGAGCTGTTTTTT. Supplemented by reference TRBV7-6 and TRBJ2-2, the full variable domain reads GAGVSQSPRYKVTKRGQDVALRCDPISGHVSLYWYRQALGQGPEFLTYFNYEAQQDKSGLPNDRFSAERPEGSISTLTIQRTEQRDSAMYRCASSLARWKYGELFFGEGSRLTVL.

The rearrangement links TRBV5-1 to TRBJ1-3; D is possibly TRBD1 (6 bases). Per germline, CDR1 SGHRS and CDR2 YFSETQ. This CDR3 is 15 amino acids long. V lost 2 bases, J lost 4 bases, and 13 bases lay in between. CDR3 bases: TGCGCCAGCAGCTTAGGGGGGCCTGACGGAAACACCATATATTTT. This codes for CASSLGGPDGNTIYF.

The chain has TRBV5-1 and TRBJ2-5, with D hard to call. The germline CDR1 and CDR2 sequences are SGHRS and YFSETQ. The CDR3 spans 13 residues. With 1 base removed from V and 2 bases from J, the gap between germline ends came to 6 bases. Here the CDR3 reads CASSLSAQETQYF. The CDR3 bases are TGCGCCAGCAGCTTGTCGGCGCAAGAGACCCAGTACTTC.

V gene TRBV27 combines with J gene TRBJ2-5, with D perhaps TRBD2 (6 bases). From germline, CDR1 is MNHEY and CDR2 SMNVEV (reference sequence). Trimming stripped 2 bases from V and 5 bases from J, with 18 bases between. CDR3 length equals 16 residues. CDR3 protein: CASSLRFGTEWETQYF. CDR3 bases: TGTGCCAGCAGTTTAAGGTTCGGGACTGAGTGGGAGACCCAGTACTTC.

The chain is built from TRBV5-1 and TRBJ2-7; 8 bases are a match to TRBD2. The CDR3 contains 15 residues. Trimming removed 0 bases from V and 4 bases from J; junction bases left unmatched: 6. From germline, CDR1 is SGHRS and CDR2 YFSETQ. CDR3 coding DNA: TGCGCCAGCAGCTTGGATTCGGGAGGGGGGTACGAGCAGTACTTC. It encodes CASSLDSGGGYEQYF.

As regards this clone: The sample holds other DNA sequences that translate to the same CDR3. The V call is TRBV5-1, the J call TRBJ1-1; no clear D gene. Per germline, CDR1 SGHRS and CDR2 YFSETQ. CDR3 length equals 13 residues. V gave up 0 bases and J gave up 3 bases, with 6 bases separating them. Here the CDR3 reads CASSLDTYTEAFF. Written as DNA, the CDR3 is TGCGCCAGCAGCTTGGATACGTACACTGAAGCTTTCTTT.

This CDR3 reads CASSLAGGPTDTQYF. CDR3 bases: TGTGCCAGCAGCCTAGCGGGGGGTCCCACAGATACGCAGTATTTT. The V call is TRBV9, the J call TRBJ2-3; 11 bases match TRBD2. The germline CDR1 and CDR2 sequences are SGDLS and YYNGEE. The ends lost 4 bases at V and 2 bases at J; junction bases unmatched: 3. CDR3 length equals 15 residues.

The chain carries TRBV6-5 and TRBJ2-1; D is undetermined. This CDR3 contains 15 residues. Germline lookup yields CDR1 MNHEY and CDR2 SVGAGI. V shed 2 bases and J shed 0 bases, with 8 bases lying between them. CDR3 amino acids: CASSYRSVSYNEQFF. CDR3 DNA: TGTGCCAGCAGTTACAGGTCGGTCTCCTACAATGAGCAGTTCTTC.

This chain joins TRBV12-3 or TRBV12-4 and TRBJ2-7, with D unresolved. The CDR3 covers 13 residues. V dropped 5 bases and J dropped 1 base, with 9 bases sitting between them. The CDR3 loop is CASSPSGSYEQYF. The CDR3 nucleotides read TGTGCCAGCAGTCCCTCAGGTTCCTACGAGCAGTACTTC.

The chain recombines TRBV2 with TRBJ2-5; a weak D match, TRBD1 (6 bases). The CDR3 runs to 13 residues. Germline V gene lookup returns CDR1 SNHLY and CDR2 FYNNEI. With 7 bases removed from V and 1 base from J, the gap between germline ends came to 10 bases. The CDR3 DNA reads as TGTGCCAGCACTAACAGGGTCCAAGAGACCCAGTACTTC. Its protein product is CASTNRVQETQYF.

The CDR3 sequence is CASSFAGLNTEAFF. The CDR3 coding sequence is TGTGCCAGTAGTTTCGCGGGTTTGAACACTGAAGCTTTCTTT. The rearrangement uses TRBV19 and TRBJ1-1; D gene uncertain. The V gene lost 5 bases and the J gene lost 0 bases, with 10 bases spanning the gap. The CDR3 consists of 14 residues. CDR1 and CDR2 from the germline V gene are LNHDA and SQIVND (reference sequence). The whole variable domain, remainder taken from reference TRBV19 and TRBJ1-1, is DGGITQSPKYLFRKEGQNVTLSCEQNLNHDAMYWYRQDPGQGLRLIYYSQIVNDFQKGDIAEGYSVSREKKESFPLTVTSAQKNPTAFYLCASSFAGLNTEAFFGQGTRLTVV.

The sample holds one count of this clone. The chain employs TRBV29-1 and TRBJ2-7; tentative D call: TRBD1 (6 bases). Per the germline V gene, CDR1 is SQVTM and CDR2 is ANQGSEA. The CDR3 is made up of 14 amino acids. V was clipped by 4 bases and J by 4 bases, with 17 bases between them. DNA for the CDR3: TGCAGCGTTGGCCTACAGGGTCGCCTTTACGAGCAGTACTTC. It specifies CSVGLQGRLYEQYF.

The V and J genes are TRBV27 and TRBJ1-1, with 8 bases matching TRBD1. From germline, CDR1 is MNHEY and CDR2 SMNVEV (reference sequence). With 7 bases clipped from V and 0 bases from J, the junction kept 7 bases outside the gene matches. The CDR3 sequence is 15 residues long. The CDR3 region has the DNA TGTGCCAGCAAACCTCAGGGGGCTTTGAACACTGAAGCTTTCTTT. This sequence encodes CASKPQGALNTEAFF.

The rearrangement links TRBV11-3 to TRBJ2-2, with 7 nucleotides matching TRBD2. Losses at the gene ends were 4 bases for V and 6 bases for J; bases not matched to a gene: 8. The CDR3 is 15 residues long. Germline V gives CDR1 SGHNT, CDR2 YENEEA. The CDR3 is CASSSGTIGAGELFF. The CDR3 DNA reads as TGTGCCAGCAGCTCAGGGACTATTGGGGCCGGGGAGCTGTTTTTT. Complete variable domain (other parts from reference TRBV11-3 and TRBJ2-2): EAGVVQSPRYKIIEKKQPVAFWCNPISGHNTLYWYLQNLGQGPELLIRYENEEAVDDSQLPKDRFSAERLKGVDSTLKIQPAELGDSAVYLCASSSGTIGAGELFFGEGSRLTVL.

The chain carries TRBV5-1 and TRBJ1-6, with D hard to call. The germline V and J ends were trimmed by 0 bases and 4 bases, with 5 bases remaining between them. Germline-derived CDR1 and CDR2 are SGHRS and YFSETQ. The CDR3 contains 14 residues. CDR3 coding DNA: TGCGCCAGCAGCTTGGGGGATTATAATTCACCCCTCCACTTT. Translating gives CASSLGDYNSPLHF.

The chain joins TRBV19 to TRBJ1-4; D is unclear. This CDR3 comprises 14 residues. Trimming took 2 bases from V and 5 from J, leaving 9 bases between them. Germline V CDR1 and CDR2: LNHDA, SQIVND (reference sequence). This chain's CDR3 is CASSISSANEKLFF. The CDR3, as DNA: TGTGCCAGTAGTATATCCTCGGCGAATGAAAAACTGTTTTTT.

The V and J genes are TRBV6-5 and TRBJ2-7; either TRBD1 or TRBD2 may fit D (6 bases each). Germline V gene lookup returns CDR1 MNHEY and CDR2 SVGAGI. The V and J ends lost 0 bases and 7 bases respectively, with 16 bases between them. The CDR3 sequence is 15 residues long. The CDR3 reads CASSYSKTGAGEQYF. In DNA form, the CDR3 reads TGTGCCAGCAGTTACTCGAAAACGGGGGCCGGGGAGCAGTACTTC.

The V and J genes are TRBV5-1 and TRBJ1-1; D is undetermined. Between the trimmed V and J ends, which lost 0 bases and 2 bases, there was a span of 8 bases. In germline, CDR1 is SGHRS, CDR2 YFSETQ. The CDR3 is 14 amino acids. In DNA form, the CDR3 reads TGCGCCAGCAGCTTGGGGACGACCAACACTGAAGCTTTCTTT. Protein sequence: CASSLGTTNTEAFF.